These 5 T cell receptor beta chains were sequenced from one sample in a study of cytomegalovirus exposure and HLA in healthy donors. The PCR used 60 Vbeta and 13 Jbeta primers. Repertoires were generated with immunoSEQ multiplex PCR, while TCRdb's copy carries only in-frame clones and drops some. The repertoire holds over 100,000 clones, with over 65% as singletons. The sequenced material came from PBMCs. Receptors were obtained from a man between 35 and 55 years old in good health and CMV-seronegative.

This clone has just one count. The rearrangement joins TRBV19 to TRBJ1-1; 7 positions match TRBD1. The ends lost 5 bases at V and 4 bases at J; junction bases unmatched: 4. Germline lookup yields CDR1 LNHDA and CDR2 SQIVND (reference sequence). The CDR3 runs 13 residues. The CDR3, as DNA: TGTGCCAGTAGTGTCGACAGGGCCACTGAAGCTTTCTTT. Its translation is CASSVDRATEAFF.

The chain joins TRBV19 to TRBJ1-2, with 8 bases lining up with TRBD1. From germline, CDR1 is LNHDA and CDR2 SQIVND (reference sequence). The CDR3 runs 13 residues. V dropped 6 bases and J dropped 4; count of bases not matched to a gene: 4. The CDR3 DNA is TGTGCCAGTAGCCCTGGACAGGGCTATGGCTACACCTTC. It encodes CASSPGQGYGYTF.

The CDR3 loop reads CASSPDRSPTEAFF. The CDR3 DNA reads as TGTGCCAGCAGCCCCGACAGGTCCCCCACTGAAGCTTTCTTT. This chain joins TRBV5-4 and TRBJ1-1; perhaps TRBD1 as D (6 bases). Germline V lookup: CDR1 SGHNT, CDR2 YYREEE (reference sequence). Trimming removed 4 bases from V and 4 bases from J, with 14 bases in between. This CDR3 comprises 14 residues.

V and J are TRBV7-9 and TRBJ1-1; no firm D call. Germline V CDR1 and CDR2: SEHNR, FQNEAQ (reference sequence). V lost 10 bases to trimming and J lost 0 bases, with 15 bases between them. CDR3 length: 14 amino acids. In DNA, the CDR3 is TGTGCCACCATTTCTTACGGGGTGAACACTGAAGCTTTCTTT. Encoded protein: CATISYGVNTEAFF.

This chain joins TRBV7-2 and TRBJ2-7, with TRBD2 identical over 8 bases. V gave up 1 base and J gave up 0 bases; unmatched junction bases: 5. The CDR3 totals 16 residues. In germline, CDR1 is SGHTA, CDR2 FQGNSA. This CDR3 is CASSLVAGGASYEQYF. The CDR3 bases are TGTGCCAGCAGCTTAGTTGCGGGGGGAGCCTCCTACGAGCAGTACTTC.